This T cell receptor (beta chain) was observed in a study of memory B cells and T cells in multiple sclerosis. The study's findings and limits: Shared clonotype counts depended on differing compartment clone-set sizes and were normalized.

Comment on this clone: The antigen remains undetermined.

TCRdb's copy holds only in-frame clones and misses some; the assay was immunoSEQ multiplex PCR. The profile shows about 42,000 clones, more than 65% of them singletons. Stimulus-free culture yielded autoproliferating CFSE-dim and non-proliferating CFSE-high T cells, each sequenced separately. Approximately 5x10^7 CFSE-labeled PBMCs were cultured 6 to 7 days unstimulated, then replicate wells were pooled. CFSE at roughly 0.54 uM labeled the PBMCs, which were then cultured unstimulated. The CDR3 length is 14 residues. Looked up from germline, CDR1 is SQVTM and CDR2 is ANQGSEA. V was pared by 6 bases and J by 3 bases, with 16 bases between.

This TCR was sampled from a human donor with multiple sclerosis. The sequenced sample consisted of PBMCs from blood kept in culture. The J gene is TRBJ2-3, the V gene TRBV29-1; D possibly matches TRBD1 or TRBD2 (5 bases each). Written as DNA, the CDR3 is TGCAGCGTCCGAGAAGGGACGCAGACAGATACGCAGTATTTT. Translating it yields CSVREGTQTDTQYF.